A selection of T cell receptor beta chains follows, all from one sample in a study of T cell repertoires in cytomegalovirus infection. TCRdb reprocessed the reads with MiXCR, giving one entry per CDR3 protein. The sample lists approximately 190,000 distinct CDR3 sequences; 28% were seen once. Sequencing was performed on PBMCs. These receptors were collected from a human donor in good health (CMV status not recorded). Some clones in this sample may be carry-over from other donors' samples. The CDR3 runs from the conserved cysteine through the conserved F or W. The order of the fields is J gene, V gene, CDR3 protein.

J: TRBJ2-6; V: TRBV6-5; CDR3: CASSYSPTDLGANVLTF
J: TRBJ1-1; V: TRBV2; CDR3: CASSGFTEAFF
J: TRBJ2-1; V: TRBV12-3/TRBV12-4; CDR3: CAINSGGFNSYNEQFF
J: TRBJ2-3; V: TRBV7-6; CDR3: CASSLRTFPTDTQYF
J: TRBJ2-5; V: TRBV2; CDR3: CAISEVGQETQYF
J: TRBJ2-3; V: TRBV19; CDR3: CASSRGLGTDTQYF
J: TRBJ2-2; V: TRBV29-1; CDR3: CSGTGWYSGELFF
J: TRBJ1-3; V: TRBV6-8; CDR3: CASVDSGNTIYF
J: TRBJ1-1; V: TRBV19; CDR3: CASSIGGSYTEAFF
J: TRBJ1-2; V: TRBV6-2/TRBV6-3; CDR3: CASSRQGLVYGYTF
J: TRBJ1-1; V: TRBV6-2/TRBV6-3; CDR3: CASSSPGRPLTEAFF
J: TRBJ2-3; V: TRBV5-5; CDR3: CASSLRGRQRVRLTDTQYF
J: TRBJ2-5; V: TRBV20-1; CDR3: CSARTGGQETQYF
J: TRBJ2-6; V: TRBV7-3; CDR3: CASRGGPGANVLTF
J: TRBJ2-7; V: TRBV19; CDR3: CASSTGEYSYEQYF
J: TRBJ2-1; V: TRBV10-3; CDR3: CAIRSYNEQFF
J: TRBJ2-3; V: TRBV11-2; CDR3: CASSPFTTDTQYF
J: TRBJ2-1; V: TRBV7-2; CDR3: CASSLEGDPYNKQFF
J: TRBJ2-3; V: TRBV7-3; CDR3: CASSPRLGGDTQYF
J: TRBJ1-2; V: TRBV6-2/TRBV6-3; CDR3: CASSYSSGDGYTF
J: TRBJ1-1; V: TRBV19; CDR3: CASSTGGSIRNTEAFF
J: TRBJ2-1; V: TRBV11-3; CDR3: CASSLGGIPYNEQFF
J: TRBJ2-3; V: TRBV5-4; CDR3: CASSLLGGDTQYF
J: TRBJ1-2; V: TRBV6-8; CDR3: CASSRLDRRGYGYTF
J: TRBJ1-3; V: TRBV15; CDR3: CATSRDIPPPGNTIYF
J: TRBJ1-3; V: TRBV7-2; CDR3: CASRQSSGNTIYF
J: TRBJ2-1; V: TRBV7-9; CDR3: CASSSLFPHEQFF
J: TRBJ1-4; V: TRBV5-6; CDR3: CASSLNRADEKLFF
J: TRBJ1-1; V: TRBV7-3; CDR3: CASSPGEGGTEAFF
J: TRBJ2-3; V: TRBV6-2/TRBV6-3; CDR3: CASSYPRLTSTDTQYF
J: TRBJ1-5; V: TRBV19; CDR3: CASEYTTGGRQPQHF
J: TRBJ2-3; V: TRBV4-3; CDR3: CASSQGLAGVHRGDTQYF
J: TRBJ1-1; V: TRBV12-3/TRBV12-4; CDR3: CASSSGWNENTEAFF
J: TRBJ1-1; V: TRBV6-1; CDR3: CASSKDGGTEAFF
J: TRBJ2-3; V: TRBV7-3; CDR3: CASSPTSGVTDTQYF
J: TRBJ1-2; V: TRBV29-1; CDR3: CSVTSVDGYTF
J: TRBJ2-1; V: TRBV29-1; CDR3: CSVEKAGGSYNEQFF
J: TRBJ1-2; V: TRBV11-2; CDR3: CASSHRDGGYTF
J: TRBJ2-4; V: TRBV7-2; CDR3: CASSPPEYNSIQYF
J: TRBJ1-2; V: TRBV4-3; CDR3: CASSQGPGQRYTF
J: TRBJ2-1; V: TRBV19; CDR3: CASSDNYNEQFF
J: TRBJ1-6; V: TRBV6-4; CDR3: CASSLEEGENSPLHF
J: TRBJ1-5; V: TRBV19; CDR3: CASSILRMSSNQPQHF
J: TRBJ1-2; V: TRBV14; CDR3: CASSHGRDYGYTF